This TCR beta chain is drawn from a study of regulatory T cells in long-lasting Graves disease. Time point defined: newly diagnosed GD, antithyroid drugs for less than 3 months. The TCR library used RNA extracted from PBMCs. V lost 1 base to trimming and J lost 3 bases, with 8 bases between them. Germline CDR1 and CDR2: SGHRS and YFSETQ. The CDR3 length is 13 residues. In building TCR beta libraries, iRepertoire HTBI primers were used together with Arm-PCR of CDR3 regions. TCRdb fed the multiplex PCR reads into MiXCR, producing one record per CDR3 protein. The top ten clones hold 15% to 20% of a sample with about 620,000 distinct CDR3 sequences, 15% to 20% of them seen once. These records were also assigned to another study, of T cells in Graves' hyperthyroidism and ophthalmopathy.

The receptor was derived from a woman younger than 45 with Graves disease. This sequence joins TRBV5-1 and TRBJ2-7; no clear D gene. The sequences come from peripheral blood mononuclear cells (PBMCs), collected at new diagnosis, from a patient treated with antithyroid drugs. The CDR3 nucleotides are TGCGCCAGCAGCTTGTCGAGACACTACGAGCAGTACTTC. This encodes CASSLSRHYEQYF. Full variable domain (remainder filled in from reference TRBV5-1 and TRBJ2-7): KAGVTQTPRYLIKTRGQQVTLSCSPISGHRSVSWYQQTPGQGLQFLFEYFSETQRNKGNFPGRFSGRQFSNSRSEMNVSTLELGDSALYLCASSLSRHYEQYFGPGTRLTVT.